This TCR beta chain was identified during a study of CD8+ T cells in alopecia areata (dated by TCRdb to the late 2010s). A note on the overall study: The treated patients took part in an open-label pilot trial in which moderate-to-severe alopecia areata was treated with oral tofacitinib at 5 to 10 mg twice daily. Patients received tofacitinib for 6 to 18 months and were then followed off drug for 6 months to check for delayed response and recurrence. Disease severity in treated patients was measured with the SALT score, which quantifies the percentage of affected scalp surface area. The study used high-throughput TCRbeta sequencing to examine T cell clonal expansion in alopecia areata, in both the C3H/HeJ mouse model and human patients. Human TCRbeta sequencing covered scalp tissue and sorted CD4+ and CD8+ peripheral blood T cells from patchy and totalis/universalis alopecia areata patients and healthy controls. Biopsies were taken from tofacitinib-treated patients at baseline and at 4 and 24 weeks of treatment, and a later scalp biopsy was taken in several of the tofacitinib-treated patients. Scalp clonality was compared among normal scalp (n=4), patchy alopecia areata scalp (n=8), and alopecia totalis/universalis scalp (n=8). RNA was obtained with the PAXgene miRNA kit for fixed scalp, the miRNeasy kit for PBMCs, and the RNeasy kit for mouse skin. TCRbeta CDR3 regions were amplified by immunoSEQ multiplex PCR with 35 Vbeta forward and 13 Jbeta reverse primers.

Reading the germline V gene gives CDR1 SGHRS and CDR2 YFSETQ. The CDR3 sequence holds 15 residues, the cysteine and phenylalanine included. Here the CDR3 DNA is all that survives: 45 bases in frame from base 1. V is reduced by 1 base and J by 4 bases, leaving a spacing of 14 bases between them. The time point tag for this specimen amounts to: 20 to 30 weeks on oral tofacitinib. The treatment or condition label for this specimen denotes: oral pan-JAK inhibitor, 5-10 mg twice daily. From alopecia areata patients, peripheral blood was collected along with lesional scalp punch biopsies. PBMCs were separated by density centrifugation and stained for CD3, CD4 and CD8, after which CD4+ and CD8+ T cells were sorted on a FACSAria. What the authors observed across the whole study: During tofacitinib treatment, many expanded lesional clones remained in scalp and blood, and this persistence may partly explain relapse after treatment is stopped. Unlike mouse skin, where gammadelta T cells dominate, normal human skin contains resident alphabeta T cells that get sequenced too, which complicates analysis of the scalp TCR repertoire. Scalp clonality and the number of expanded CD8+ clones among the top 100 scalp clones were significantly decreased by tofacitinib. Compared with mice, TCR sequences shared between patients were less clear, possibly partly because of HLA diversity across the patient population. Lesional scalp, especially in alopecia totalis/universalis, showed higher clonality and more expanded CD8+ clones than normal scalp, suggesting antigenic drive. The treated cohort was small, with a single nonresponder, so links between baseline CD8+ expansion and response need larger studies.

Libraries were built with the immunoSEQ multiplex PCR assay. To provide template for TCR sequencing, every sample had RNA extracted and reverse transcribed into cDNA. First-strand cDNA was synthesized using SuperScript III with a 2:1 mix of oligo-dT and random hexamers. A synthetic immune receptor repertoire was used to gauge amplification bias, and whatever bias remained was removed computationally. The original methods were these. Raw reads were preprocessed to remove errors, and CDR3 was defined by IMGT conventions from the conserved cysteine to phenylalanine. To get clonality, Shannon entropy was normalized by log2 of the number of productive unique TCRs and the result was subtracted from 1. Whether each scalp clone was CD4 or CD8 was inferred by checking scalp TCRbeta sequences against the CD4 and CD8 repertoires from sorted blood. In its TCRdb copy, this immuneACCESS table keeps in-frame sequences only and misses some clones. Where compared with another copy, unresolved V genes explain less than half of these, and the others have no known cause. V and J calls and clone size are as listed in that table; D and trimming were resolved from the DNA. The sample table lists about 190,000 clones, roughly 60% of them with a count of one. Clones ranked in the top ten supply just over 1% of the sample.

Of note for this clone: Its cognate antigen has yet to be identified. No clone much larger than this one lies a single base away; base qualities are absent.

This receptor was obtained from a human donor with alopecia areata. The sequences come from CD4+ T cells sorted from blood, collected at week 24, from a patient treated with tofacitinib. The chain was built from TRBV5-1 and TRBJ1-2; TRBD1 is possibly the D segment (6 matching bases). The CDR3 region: CASSLSGGNSYGYTF. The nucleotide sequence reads TGCGCCAGCAGCTTGTCGGGGGGCAATAGCTATGGCTACACCTTC.